This T cell receptor (beta chain) was recorded in a study of Tregs in tolerant kidney transplant recipients. Recipient PBMCs carried a CFSE label and met irradiated graft donor PBMCs for five to seven days before FACS sorting. In regard to this clone: The antigen is not known.

V lost 0 bases to trimming and J lost 7 bases, with 9 bases between them. The CDR3 consists of 13 residues. CDR1 and CDR2 (germline): SNHLY, FYNNEI. The study, taken as a whole, reports: Biological reproducibility was not directly addressed in this study.

Only in-frame clones appear in the TCRdb table, and some are missing; sequencing was by immunoSEQ multiplex PCR. The sample records 15,000 to 17,000 clones, about half being singletons. The rearrangement joins TRBV2 to TRBJ1-2, with D perhaps TRBD1 (6 bases). The sequence was obtained from a human patient who received a combined kidney and bone marrow transplant. Material: CD4+ T cells from blood cultured with allogeneic cells, obtained before the transplant. The CDR3 sequence: CASSEARGGGYTF. In DNA, the CDR3 is TGTGCCAGCAGTGAAGCGCGAGGGGGTGGCTACACCTTC.